Given below is one TCR beta chain in context. Its antigen is not known. With 60 Vbeta and 13 Jbeta primers, the PCR was carried out. TCRdb keeps only in-frame clones here, not all; method: immunoSEQ multiplex PCR. The sample yields tens of thousands of clones, about 80% seen once. The entry originates in a study of cytomegalovirus exposure and HLA in healthy donors. Study summary: Ancestry clustering placed 70% to 90% of under 450 genotyped donors in the Caucasian-associated cluster. Overall study findings and caveats: Later analysis suggested links between common viral pathogens and several top significant clusters.

Trimming took off 4 bases at V and 4 bases at J, with 21 bases between the two ends. CDR3 length: 17 amino acids. CDR1 SGHDN and CDR2 FVKESK come from the germline V gene. Sample: PBMCs. The V gene is TRBV14, the J gene TRBJ2-3; D gene uncertain. This TCR was sampled from a man between 45 and 60 years old in good health and CMV-seronegative. CDR3 amino acids: CASSLFVCPGTADTQYF. CDR3 in DNA: TGTGCCAGCAGCCTATTTGTTTGTCCCGGAACAGCAGATACGCAGTATTTT.